The 13 T cell receptor beta chains in this list originate from one sample, sequenced in a study of cytomegalovirus exposure and HLA in healthy donors. 13 Jbeta primers and 60 Vbeta primers were used for the PCR. The method was immunoSEQ multiplex PCR; TCRdb's version includes in-frame clones alone and lacks a portion of them. The sample has roughly 100,000 clones; around 63% are singletons. Input material: PBMCs. The source is a young man in good health and CMV-seronegative.

This sequence joins TRBV11-2 and TRBJ1-2; D gene uncertain. CDR3 length equals 12 residues. Germline V CDR1 and CDR2: SGHAT, FQNNGV. V was pared by 1 base and J by 8 bases, with 8 bases between. The DNA for the CDR3 is TGTGCCAGCAGCTTAGGCCGGAGCGGCTACACCTTC. Amino acid sequence: CASSLGRSGYTF. Full variable domain (missing parts from reference TRBV11-2 and TRBJ1-2): EAGVAQSPRYKIIEKRQSVAFWCNPISGHATLYWYQQILGQGPKLLIQFQNNGVVDDSQLPKDRFSAERLKGVDSTLKIQPAKLEDSAVYLCASSLGRSGYTFGSGTRLTVV.

This clone was observed a few times. The chain combines TRBV4-2 with TRBJ2-7; no reliable D call. V was cut by 0 bases and J by 3 bases, with 9 bases left in between. This CDR3 has 14 amino acids. CDR1 is LGHNA and CDR2 is YNFKEQ in the germline V gene. The CDR3 spells CASSQESRNYEQYF. DNA for the CDR3: TGTGCCAGCAGCCAAGAGTCGCGGAACTACGAGCAGTACTTC.

The chain joins TRBV6-6 to TRBJ1-5; D is unclear. The CDR3 sequence is 13 residues long. The V end lost 8 bases, the J end lost 6 bases, and 14 bases lay between the germline ends. Germline V gene lookup returns CDR1 MNHNY and CDR2 SVGAGI (reference sequence). CDR3 region: CASGSSLSQPQHF. DNA for the CDR3: TGTGCCAGCGGTTCATCCCTAAGTCAGCCCCAGCATTTT.

The chain carries TRBV19 and TRBJ2-3, with 12 bases lining up with TRBD2. V lost 6 bases to trimming and J lost 0 bases; unmatched junction nucleotides: 7. CDR1 is LNHDA and CDR2 is SQIVND in the germline V gene (reference sequence). The CDR3 covers 17 residues. DNA of the CDR3: TGTGCCAGTAGCGAAAGGACTAGCGGGATGAGCACAGATACGCAGTATTTT. Its translation is CASSERTSGMSTDTQYF.

J is TRBJ2-2 and V is TRBV6-1; possible D gene TRBD2, 5 bases. The CDR3 totals 15 residues. Trimming removed 6 bases at V and 4 bases at J, with 15 bases between. CDR1 and CDR2 (germline): MNHNS, SASEGT. The CDR3 reads CASRVANGPTGELFF. CDR3 coding DNA: TGTGCCAGCAGGGTAGCGAATGGGCCCACCGGGGAGCTGTTTTTT.

The chain combines TRBV5-4 with TRBJ1-3; D gene uncertain. Trimming pared 2 bases from V and 0 bases from J, leaving 9 bases between. The CDR3 covers 15 residues. Germline loops: CDR1 SGHNT, CDR2 YYREEE (reference sequence). The CDR3 region has the DNA TGTGCCAGCAGCTTCGGAGGGATCTCTGGAAACACCATATATTTT. It encodes CASSFGGISGNTIYF.

This chain connects TRBV9 to TRBJ2-1, with D perhaps matching TRBD2 (5 bases). V was clipped by 0 bases and J by 5 bases, with 15 bases between them. CDR1 SGDLS and CDR2 YYNGEE come from the germline V gene. The CDR3 contains 16 residues. The CDR3 DNA is TGTGCCAGCAGCGTAGATGCTAGCAATCTTAACAATGAGCAGTTCTTC. Translation: CASSVDASNLNNEQFF.

The chain carries TRBV4-1 and TRBJ2-7; the match to TRBD1 covers 9 bases. The J segment lost 4 bases and the V segment lost 3 bases, leaving 7 bases of the junction unmatched. The CDR3 consists of 15 residues. From germline, CDR1 is MGHRA and CDR2 YSYEKL. The CDR3 protein is CASSQAPGQGYEQYF. The CDR3 nucleotides are TGCGCCAGCAGCCAGGCCCCGGGACAGGGATACGAGCAGTACTTC.

This clone was detected a few times. The chain couples TRBV30 to TRBJ1-2, with TRBD1 identical over 8 bases. Trimming at V came to 2 bases and at J to 2 bases, leaving 1 base not matched to a gene. Germline assignment: CDR1 GTSNPN and CDR2 SVGIG (reference sequence). The CDR3 length is 13 residues. The CDR3 region has the DNA TGTGCCTGGAGTCGACAGGGGAACTATGGCTACACCTTC. It specifies CAWSRQGNYGYTF.

Comments on this clone: No conserved phenylalanine or tryptophan is present at the end of the CDR3, so a read error is the likely explanation. The DNA is omitted, as the CDR3 cannot be located on it reliably, and the CDR3 follows TCRdb's listing. V is TRBV7-9 and J is TRBJ2-4; the listed D gene, TRBD1, was not tested against the DNA. Germline-derived CDR1 and CDR2 are SEHNR and FQNEAQ (reference sequence). The CDR3 numbers 11 amino acids, ends counted. The CDR3: CASSMRQGMAL.

This rearrangement joins TRBV6-4 to TRBJ2-7, with 9 bases identical to TRBD1. The CDR3 covers 13 residues. V was clipped by 2 bases and J by 6 bases; unmatched bases: 2. CDR1 and CDR2 from the germline V gene are MRHNA and SNTAGT. CDR3 sequence (DNA): TGTGCCAGCAGTGACAGGACAGGGGCCGAGCAGTACTTC. Its translation: CASSDRTGAEQYF.

The gene calls are TRBV7-9 and TRBJ1-1, with 9 bases fitting TRBD1. With V trimmed by 5 bases and J by 3 bases, 4 bases remained unmatched. Germline assignment: CDR1 SEHNR and CDR2 FQNEAQ (reference sequence). CDR3 length: 14 amino acids. The CDR3 sequence: CASSLQGADTEAFF. In DNA, the CDR3 is TGTGCCAGCAGCCTACAGGGGGCCGACACTGAAGCTTTCTTT.

This sequence joins TRBV18 and TRBJ2-7; a weak D match, TRBD2 (5 bases). The CDR3 runs to 15 residues. Trimming removed 6 bases from V and 6 bases from J, with 21 bases in between. Germline CDR1 reads KGHSH; CDR2 reads LQKENI. The CDR3 nucleotides read TGTGCCAGCTCCCCAAGGACTTTTGCGTCAGGCGAGCAGTACTTC. Its translation: CASSPRTFASGEQYF.